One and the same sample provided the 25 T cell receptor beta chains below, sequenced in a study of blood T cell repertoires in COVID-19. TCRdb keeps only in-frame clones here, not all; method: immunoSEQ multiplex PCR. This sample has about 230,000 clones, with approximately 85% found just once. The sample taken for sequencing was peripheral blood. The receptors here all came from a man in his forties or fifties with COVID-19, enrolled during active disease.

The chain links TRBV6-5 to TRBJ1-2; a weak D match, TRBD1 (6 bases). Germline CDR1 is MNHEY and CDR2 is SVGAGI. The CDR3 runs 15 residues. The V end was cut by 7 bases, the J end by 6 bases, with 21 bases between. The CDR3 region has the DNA TGTGCCAGCACCCAAGGACAGATGGGGAACAATGGCTACACCTTC. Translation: CASTQGQMGNNGYTF.

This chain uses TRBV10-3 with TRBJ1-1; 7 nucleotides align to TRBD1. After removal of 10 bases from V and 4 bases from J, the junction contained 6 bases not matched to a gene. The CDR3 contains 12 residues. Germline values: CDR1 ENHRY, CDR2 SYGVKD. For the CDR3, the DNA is TGTGCCAGCTCCCGACAGGGCACTGAAGCTTTCTTT. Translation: CASSRQGTEAFF.

The DNA for the CDR3 is TGTGCCATCGGACTAGCGGGGTCCTTTTACAATGAGCAGTTCTTC. As protein: CAIGLAGSFYNEQFF. This chain connects TRBV7-2 to TRBJ2-1; TRBD2 agrees at 12 bases. Germline V CDR1 and CDR2: SGHTA, FQGNSA. After removal of 10 bases from V and 4 bases from J, the junction contained 8 bases not matched to a gene. The CDR3 loop spans 15 amino acids.

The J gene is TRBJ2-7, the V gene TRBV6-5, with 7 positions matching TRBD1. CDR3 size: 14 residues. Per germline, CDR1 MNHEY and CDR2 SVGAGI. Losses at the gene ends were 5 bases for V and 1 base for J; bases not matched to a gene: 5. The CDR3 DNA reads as TGTGCCAGCAGTCGTTGGGACAGTTCCTACGAGCAGTACTTC. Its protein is CASSRWDSSYEQYF.

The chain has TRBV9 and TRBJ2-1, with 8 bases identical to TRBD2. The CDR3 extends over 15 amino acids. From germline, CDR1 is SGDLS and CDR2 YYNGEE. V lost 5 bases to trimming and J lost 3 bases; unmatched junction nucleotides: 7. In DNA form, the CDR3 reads TGTGCCAGCAGTGATAGCGGGAACAACTACAATGAGCAGTTCTTC. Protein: CASSDSGNNYNEQFF.

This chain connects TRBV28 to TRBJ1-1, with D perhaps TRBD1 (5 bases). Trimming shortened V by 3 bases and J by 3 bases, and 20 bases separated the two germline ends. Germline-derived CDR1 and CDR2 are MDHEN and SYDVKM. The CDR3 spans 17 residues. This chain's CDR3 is CASSLGGGEGEYTEAFF. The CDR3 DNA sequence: TGTGCCAGCAGTTTGGGCGGGGGAGAAGGGGAGTACACTGAAGCTTTCTTT. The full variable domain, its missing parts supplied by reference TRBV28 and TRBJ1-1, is DVKVTQSSRYLVKRTGEKVFLECVQDMDHENMFWYRQDPGLGLRLIYFSYDVKMKEKGDIPEGYSVSREKKERFSLILESASTNQTSMYLCASSLGGGEGEYTEAFFGQGTRLTVV.

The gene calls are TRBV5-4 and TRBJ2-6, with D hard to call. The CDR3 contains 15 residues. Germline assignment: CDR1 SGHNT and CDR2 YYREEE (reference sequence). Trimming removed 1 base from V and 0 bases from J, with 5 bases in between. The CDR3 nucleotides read TGTGCCAGCAGCTTGATCAACTCTGGGGCCAACGTCCTGACTTTC. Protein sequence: CASSLINSGANVLTF.

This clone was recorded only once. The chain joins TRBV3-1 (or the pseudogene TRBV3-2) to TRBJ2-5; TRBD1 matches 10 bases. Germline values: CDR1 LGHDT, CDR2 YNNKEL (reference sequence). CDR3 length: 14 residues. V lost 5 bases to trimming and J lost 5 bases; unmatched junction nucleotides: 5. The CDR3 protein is CASSMDRGFETQYF. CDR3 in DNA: TGTGCCAGCAGCATGGACAGGGGGTTCGAGACCCAGTACTTC.

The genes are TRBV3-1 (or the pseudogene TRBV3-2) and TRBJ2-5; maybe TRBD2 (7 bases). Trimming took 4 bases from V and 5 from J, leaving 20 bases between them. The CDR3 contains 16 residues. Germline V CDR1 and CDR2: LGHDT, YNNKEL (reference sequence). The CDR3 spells CASSRRPIGGGETQYF. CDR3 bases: TGTGCCAGCAGCCGCCGCCCCATAGGGGGAGGGGAGACCCAGTACTTC.

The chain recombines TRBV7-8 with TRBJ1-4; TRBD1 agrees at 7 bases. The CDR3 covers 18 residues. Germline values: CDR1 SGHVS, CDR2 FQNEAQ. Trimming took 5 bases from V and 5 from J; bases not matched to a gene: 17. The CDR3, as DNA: TGTGCCAGCAGCCTATGGGCGAGACAGGGACGAGGGAATGAAAAACTGTTTTTT. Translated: CASSLWARQGRGNEKLFF.

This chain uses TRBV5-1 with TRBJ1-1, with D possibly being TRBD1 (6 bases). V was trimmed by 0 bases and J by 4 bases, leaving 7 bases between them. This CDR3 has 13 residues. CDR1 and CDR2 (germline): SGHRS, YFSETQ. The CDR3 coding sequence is TGCGCCAGCAGCTTGGAAGGGGGCACTGAAGCTTTCTTT. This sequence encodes CASSLEGGTEAFF.

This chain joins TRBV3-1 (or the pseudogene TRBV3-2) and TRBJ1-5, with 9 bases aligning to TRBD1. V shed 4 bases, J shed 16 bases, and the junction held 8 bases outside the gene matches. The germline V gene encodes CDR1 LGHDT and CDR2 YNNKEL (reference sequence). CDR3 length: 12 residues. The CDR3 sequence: CASSPTQGAQHF. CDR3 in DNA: TGTGCCAGCAGCCCAACACAGGGGGCTCAACATTTT.

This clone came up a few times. CDR3 bases: TGTGCCAGCAGCCAGGGACTTATGAGCAATCAGCCCCAGCATTTT. Its protein is CASSQGLMSNQPQHF. This chain joins TRBV4-2 and TRBJ1-5; perhaps TRBD1 as D (5 bases). Trimming took off 3 bases at V and 1 base at J, with 10 bases between the two ends. The germline V gene encodes CDR1 LGHNA and CDR2 YNFKEQ. The CDR3 is made up of 15 amino acids.

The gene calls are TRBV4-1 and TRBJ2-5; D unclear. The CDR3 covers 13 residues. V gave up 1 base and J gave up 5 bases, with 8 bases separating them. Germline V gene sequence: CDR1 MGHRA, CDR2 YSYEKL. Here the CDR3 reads CASSQGRAETQYF. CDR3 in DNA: TGCGCCAGCAGCCAAGGTAGAGCGGAGACCCAGTACTTC.

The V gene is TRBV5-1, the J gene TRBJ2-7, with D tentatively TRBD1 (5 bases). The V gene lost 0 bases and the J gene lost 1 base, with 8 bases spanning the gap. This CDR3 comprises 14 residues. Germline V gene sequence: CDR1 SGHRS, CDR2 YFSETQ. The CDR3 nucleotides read TGCGCCAGCAGCTTGGGGACACCATCCTACGAGCAGTACTTC. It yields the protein CASSLGTPSYEQYF.

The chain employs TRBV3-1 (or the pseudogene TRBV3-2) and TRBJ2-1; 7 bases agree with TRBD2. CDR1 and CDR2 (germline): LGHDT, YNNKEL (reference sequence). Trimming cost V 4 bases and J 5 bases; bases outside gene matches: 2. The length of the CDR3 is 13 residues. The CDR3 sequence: CASSRRGDNEQFF. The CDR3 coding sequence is TGTGCCAGCAGCCGCCGGGGGGACAATGAGCAGTTCTTC.

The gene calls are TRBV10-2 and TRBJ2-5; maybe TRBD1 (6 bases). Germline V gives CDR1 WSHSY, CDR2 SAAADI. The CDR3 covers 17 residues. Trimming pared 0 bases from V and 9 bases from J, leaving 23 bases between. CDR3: CASSESKRFPGAWAQYF. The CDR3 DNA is TGCGCCAGCAGTGAGTCGAAACGTTTCCCAGGGGCTTGGGCCCAGTACTTC.

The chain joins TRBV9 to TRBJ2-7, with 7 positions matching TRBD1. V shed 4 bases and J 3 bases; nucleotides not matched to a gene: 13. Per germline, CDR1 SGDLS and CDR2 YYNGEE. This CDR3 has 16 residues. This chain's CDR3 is CASSKGAGDVGYEQYF. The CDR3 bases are TGTGCCAGCAGCAAGGGGGCAGGGGATGTAGGCTACGAGCAGTACTTC.

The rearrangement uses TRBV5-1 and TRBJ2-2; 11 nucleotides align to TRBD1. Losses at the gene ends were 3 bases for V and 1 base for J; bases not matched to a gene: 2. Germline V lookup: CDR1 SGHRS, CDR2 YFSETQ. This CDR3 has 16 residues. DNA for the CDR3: TGCGCCAGCAGCTCAGGGACAGGGGGGAACACCGGGGAGCTGTTTTTT. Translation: CASSSGTGGNTGELFF.

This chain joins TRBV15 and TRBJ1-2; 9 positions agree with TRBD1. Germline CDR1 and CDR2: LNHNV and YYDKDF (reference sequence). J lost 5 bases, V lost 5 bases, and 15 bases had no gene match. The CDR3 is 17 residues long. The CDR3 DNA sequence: TGTGCCACCAGCGTCCGGGACAGGGTCTTTTTGGGTTATGGCTACACCTTC. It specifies CATSVRDRVFLGYGYTF.

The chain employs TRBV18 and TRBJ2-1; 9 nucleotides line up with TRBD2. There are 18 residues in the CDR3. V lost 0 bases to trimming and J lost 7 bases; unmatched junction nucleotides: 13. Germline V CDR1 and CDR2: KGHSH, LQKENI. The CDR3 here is CASSPPGVSGGYGNEQFF. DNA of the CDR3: TGTGCCAGCTCACCACCGGGAGTTAGCGGGGGCTACGGGAATGAGCAGTTCTTC. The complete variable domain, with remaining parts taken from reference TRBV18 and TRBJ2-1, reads NAGVMQNPRHLVRRRGQEARLRCSPMKGHSHVYWYRQLPEEGLKFMVYLQKENIIDESGMPKERFSAEFPKEGPSILRIQQVVRGDSAAYFCASSPPGVSGGYGNEQFFGPGTRLTVL.

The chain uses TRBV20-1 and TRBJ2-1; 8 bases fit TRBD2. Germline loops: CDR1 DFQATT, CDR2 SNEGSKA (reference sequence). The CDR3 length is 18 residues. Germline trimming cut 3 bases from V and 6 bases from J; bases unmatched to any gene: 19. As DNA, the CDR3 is TGCAGTGCTAGTTCCCGACCAAAAGGACTAGCTTCCGTCAATGAGCAGTTCTTC. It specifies CSASSRPKGLASVNEQFF.

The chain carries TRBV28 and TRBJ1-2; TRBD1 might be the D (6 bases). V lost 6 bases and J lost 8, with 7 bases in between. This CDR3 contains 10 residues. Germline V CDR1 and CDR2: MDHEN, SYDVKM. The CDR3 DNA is TGTGCCAGCAGGGACAGCGGCTACACCTTC. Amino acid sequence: CASRDSGYTF.

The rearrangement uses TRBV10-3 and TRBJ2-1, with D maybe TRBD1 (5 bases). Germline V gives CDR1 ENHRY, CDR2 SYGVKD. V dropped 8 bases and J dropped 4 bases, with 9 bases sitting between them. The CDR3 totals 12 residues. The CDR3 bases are TGTGCCATCGGGGCTAGGTACAATGAGCAGTTCTTC. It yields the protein CAIGARYNEQFF.

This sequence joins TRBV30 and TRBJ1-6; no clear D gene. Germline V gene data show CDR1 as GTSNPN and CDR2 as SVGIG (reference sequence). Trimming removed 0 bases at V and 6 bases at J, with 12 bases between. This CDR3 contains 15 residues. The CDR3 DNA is TGTGCCTGGAGTGTAGCCGGGTCTGTTAATTCACCCCTCCACTTT. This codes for CAWSVAGSVNSPLHF.